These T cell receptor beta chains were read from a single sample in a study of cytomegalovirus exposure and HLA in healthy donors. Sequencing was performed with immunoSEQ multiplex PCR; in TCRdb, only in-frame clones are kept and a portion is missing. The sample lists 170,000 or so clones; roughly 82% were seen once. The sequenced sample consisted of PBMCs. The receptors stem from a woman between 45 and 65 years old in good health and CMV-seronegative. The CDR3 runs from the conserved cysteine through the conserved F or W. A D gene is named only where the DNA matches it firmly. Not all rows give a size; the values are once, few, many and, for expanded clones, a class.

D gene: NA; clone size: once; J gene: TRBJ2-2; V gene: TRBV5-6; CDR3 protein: CASSTGQNTGELFF; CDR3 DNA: TGTGCCAGCAGCACGGGACAGAACACCGGGGAGCTGTTTTTT
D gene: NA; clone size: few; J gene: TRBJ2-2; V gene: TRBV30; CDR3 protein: CAWRDRPNTGELFF; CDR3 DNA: TGTGCCTGGAGGGACAGACCGAACACCGGGGAGCTGTTTTTT
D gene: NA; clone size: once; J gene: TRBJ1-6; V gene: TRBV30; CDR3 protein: CAWSVNNSPLHF; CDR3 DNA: TGTGCCTGGAGTGTTAATAATTCACCCCTCCACTTT
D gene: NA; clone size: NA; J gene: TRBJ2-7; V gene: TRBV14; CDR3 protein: CASSQTQGGEQYF; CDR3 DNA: TGTGCCAGCAGCCAGACACAGGGTGGCGAGCAGTACTTC
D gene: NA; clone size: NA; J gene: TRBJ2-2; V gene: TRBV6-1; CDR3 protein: CASSWAGTVTGELFF; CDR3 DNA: TGTGCCAGCAGTTGGGCGGGGACGGTCACCGGGGAGCTGTTTTTT
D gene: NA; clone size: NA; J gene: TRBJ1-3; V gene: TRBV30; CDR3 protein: CAWANPGFSGNTIYF; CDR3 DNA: TGTGCCTGGGCTAATCCAGGATTCTCTGGAAACACCATATATTTT
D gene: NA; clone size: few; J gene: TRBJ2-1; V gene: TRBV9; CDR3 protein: CASSPQLLVPRFNEQFF; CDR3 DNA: TGTGCCAGCAGCCCCCAATTATTGGTCCCGAGGTTCAATGAGCAGTTCTTC
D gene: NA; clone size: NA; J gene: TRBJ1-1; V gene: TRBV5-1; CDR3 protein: CASSYDSNMNTEAFF; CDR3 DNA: TGCGCCAGCAGCTACGACAGTAATATGAACACTGAAGCTTTCTTT
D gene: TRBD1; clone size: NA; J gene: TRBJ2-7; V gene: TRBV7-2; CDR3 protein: CASSLVGQGLYEQYF; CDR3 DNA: TGTGCCAGCAGCTTAGTGGGACAGGGTTTGTACGAGCAGTACTTC
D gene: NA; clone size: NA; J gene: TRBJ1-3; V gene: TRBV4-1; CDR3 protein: CASSQDPHGNFVSGNTIYF; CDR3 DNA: TGCGCCAGCAGCCAAGACCCCCACGGGAACTTCGTCTCTGGAAACACCATATATTTT
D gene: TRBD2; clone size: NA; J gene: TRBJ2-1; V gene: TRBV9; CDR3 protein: CASSVRSSGGTNEQFF; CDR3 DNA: TGTGCCAGCAGCGTCCGGTCTAGCGGGGGGACTAATGAGCAGTTCTTC
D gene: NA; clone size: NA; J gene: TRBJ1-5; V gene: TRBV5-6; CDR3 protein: CASSLAGLYYQPQHF; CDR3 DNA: TGTGCCAGCAGCTTGGCAGGGCTTTACTATCAGCCCCAGCATTTT
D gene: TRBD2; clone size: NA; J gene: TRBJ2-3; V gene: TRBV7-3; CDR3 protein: CASSPRASGRELDTQYF; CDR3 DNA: TGTGCCAGCAGCCCCCGAGCAAGCGGGAGAGAGTTAGATACGCAGTATTTT
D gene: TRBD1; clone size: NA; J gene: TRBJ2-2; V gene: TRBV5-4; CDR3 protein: CASSLWPGQGSGELFF; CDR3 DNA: TGTGCCAGCAGCTTGTGGCCGGGACAGGGCTCCGGGGAGCTGTTTTTT
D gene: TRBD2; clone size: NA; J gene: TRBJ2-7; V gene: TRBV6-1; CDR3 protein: CASSETRLAGGDEQYF; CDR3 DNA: TGTGCCAGCAGCGAAACCCGACTAGCGGGAGGGGACGAGCAGTACTTC
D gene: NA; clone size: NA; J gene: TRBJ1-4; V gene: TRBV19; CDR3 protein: CASTALRGEKLFF; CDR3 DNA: TGTGCCAGTACGGCACTAAGGGGTGAAAAACTGTTTTTT
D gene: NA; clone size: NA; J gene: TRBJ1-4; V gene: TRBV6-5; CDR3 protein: CASRAATNEKLFF; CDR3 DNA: TGTGCCAGCAGAGCTGCAACCAATGAAAAACTGTTTTTT
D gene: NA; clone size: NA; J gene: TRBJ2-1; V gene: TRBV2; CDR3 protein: CASSEAFLTRSAEQFF; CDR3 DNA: TGTGCCAGCAGTGAAGCCTTTCTAACTAGGTCGGCTGAGCAGTTCTTC
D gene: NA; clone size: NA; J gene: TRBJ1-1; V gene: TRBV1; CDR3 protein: CTSSNRQGYLRITEAFF; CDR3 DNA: TGCACCAGCAGCAACCGACAGGGCTATCTACGGATCACTGAAGCTTTCTTT
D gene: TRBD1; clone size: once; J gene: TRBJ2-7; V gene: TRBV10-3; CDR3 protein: CAIRGGQVDYEQYF; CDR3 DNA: TGTGCCATCAGGGGGGGACAGGTGGACTACGAGCAGTACTTC
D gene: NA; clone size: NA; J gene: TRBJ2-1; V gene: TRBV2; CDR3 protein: CASSFNNEQFF; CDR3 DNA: TGTGCCAGCAGCTTTAACAATGAGCAGTTCTTC
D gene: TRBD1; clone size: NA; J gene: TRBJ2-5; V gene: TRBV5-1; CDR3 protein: CASSSGQAGLRLKETQYF; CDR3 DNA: TGCGCCAGCAGCTCCGGACAGGCCGGCCTGAGACTAAAAGAGACCCAGTACTTC
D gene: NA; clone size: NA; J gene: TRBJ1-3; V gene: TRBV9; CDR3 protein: CASSAAGKPGNTIYF; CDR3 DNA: TGTGCCAGCAGCGCTGCAGGGAAACCTGGAAACACCATATATTTT
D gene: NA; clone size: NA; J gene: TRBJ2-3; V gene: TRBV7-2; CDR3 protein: CASSLSAGRTDTQYF; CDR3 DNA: TGTGCCAGCAGCTTATCGGCAGGGCGCACAGATACGCAGTATTTT
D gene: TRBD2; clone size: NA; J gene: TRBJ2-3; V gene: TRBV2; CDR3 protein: CASSGPSGSGDTQYF; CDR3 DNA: TGTGCCAGCAGTGGGCCTAGCGGGAGCGGGGATACGCAGTATTTT
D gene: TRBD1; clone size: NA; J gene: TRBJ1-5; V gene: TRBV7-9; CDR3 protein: CASSKLGQPNQPQHF; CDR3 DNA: TGTGCCAGCAGCAAACTGGGACAGCCCAATCAGCCCCAGCATTTT
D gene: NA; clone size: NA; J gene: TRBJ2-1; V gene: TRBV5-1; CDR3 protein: CASSTRGIAYNEQFF; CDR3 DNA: TGCGCCAGCAGCACCAGGGGTATAGCCTACAATGAGCAGTTCTTC
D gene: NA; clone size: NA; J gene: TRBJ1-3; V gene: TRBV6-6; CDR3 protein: CASSYLSTGSGNTIYF; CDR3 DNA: TGTGCCAGCAGTTATCTTTCGACAGGCTCTGGAAACACCATATATTTT
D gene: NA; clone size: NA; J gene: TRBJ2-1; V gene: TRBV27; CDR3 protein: CASSLDFSSYNEQFF; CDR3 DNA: TGTGCCAGCAGTTTAGACTTCTCCTCCTACAATGAGCAGTTCTTC
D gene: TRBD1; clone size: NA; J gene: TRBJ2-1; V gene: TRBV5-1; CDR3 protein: CASSLDPGTGAYNEQFF; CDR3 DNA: TGCGCCAGCAGCTTGGACCCCGGGACAGGGGCCTACAATGAGCAGTTCTTC
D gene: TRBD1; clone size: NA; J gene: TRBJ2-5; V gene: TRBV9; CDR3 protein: CASSVGVVGQGYGETQYF; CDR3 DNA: TGTGCCAGCAGCGTAGGGGTGGTTGGACAGGGGTACGGAGAGACCCAGTACTTC
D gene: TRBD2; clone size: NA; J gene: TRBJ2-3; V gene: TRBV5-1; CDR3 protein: CASRYGTRGGDTQYF; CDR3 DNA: TGCGCCAGCAGATACGGGACTAGGGGAGGGGATACGCAGTATTTT
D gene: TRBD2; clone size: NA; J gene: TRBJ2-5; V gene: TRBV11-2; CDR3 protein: CASSFGLAGGRLVETQYF; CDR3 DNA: TGTGCCAGCAGCTTTGGACTAGCGGGGGGACGGCTGGTTGAGACCCAGTACTTC
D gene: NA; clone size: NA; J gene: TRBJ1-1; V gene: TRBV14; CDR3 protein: CASSQLDLRAGTEAFF; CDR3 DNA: TGTGCCAGCAGCCAACTCGATTTGAGGGCGGGCACTGAAGCTTTCTTT
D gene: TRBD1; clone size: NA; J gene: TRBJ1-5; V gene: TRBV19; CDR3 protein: CASSTEGGSNQPQHF; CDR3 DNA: TGTGCCAGTAGTACCGAAGGGGGCAGCAATCAGCCCCAGCATTTT
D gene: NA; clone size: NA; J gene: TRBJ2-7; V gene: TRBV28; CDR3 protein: CAGRGSGYEQYF; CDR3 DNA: TGTGCCGGCAGGGGTTCAGGCTACGAGCAGTACTTC
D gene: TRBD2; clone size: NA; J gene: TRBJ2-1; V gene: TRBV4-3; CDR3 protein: CASSQGWGSGRASEQFF; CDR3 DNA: TGCGCCAGCAGCCAAGGCTGGGGTAGCGGGAGGGCCAGTGAGCAGTTCTTC
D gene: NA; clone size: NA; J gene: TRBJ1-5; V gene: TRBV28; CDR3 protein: CASSATGPQGPQHF; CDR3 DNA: TGTGCCAGCAGTGCAACAGGGCCGCAGGGGCCCCAGCATTTT
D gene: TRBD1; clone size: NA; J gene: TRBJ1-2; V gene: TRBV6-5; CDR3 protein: CASSWDSLDYGYTF; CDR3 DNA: TGTGCCAGCAGTTGGGACAGCCTAGACTATGGCTACACCTTC
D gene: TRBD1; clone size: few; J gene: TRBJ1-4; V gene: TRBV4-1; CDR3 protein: CASSPTRDRGNEKLFF; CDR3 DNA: TGCGCCAGCAGCCCTACTAGGGACAGGGGTAATGAAAAACTGTTTTTT
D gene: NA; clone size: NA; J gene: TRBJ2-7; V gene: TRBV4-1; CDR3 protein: CASSPTLAGISYEQYF; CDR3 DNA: TGCGCCAGCAGCCCGACTTTGGCGGGAATCTCCTACGAGCAGTACTTC
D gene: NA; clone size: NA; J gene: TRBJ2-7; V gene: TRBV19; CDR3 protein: CASSIGYRDEQYF; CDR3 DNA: TGTGCCAGTAGTATTGGATACCGGGACGAGCAGTACTTC